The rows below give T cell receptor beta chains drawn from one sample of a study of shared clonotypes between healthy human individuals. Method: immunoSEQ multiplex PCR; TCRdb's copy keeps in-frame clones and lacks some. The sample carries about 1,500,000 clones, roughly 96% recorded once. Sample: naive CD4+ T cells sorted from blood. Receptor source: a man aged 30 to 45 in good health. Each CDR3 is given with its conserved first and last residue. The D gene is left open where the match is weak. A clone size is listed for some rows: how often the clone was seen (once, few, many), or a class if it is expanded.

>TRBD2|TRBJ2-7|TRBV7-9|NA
CASSSPGREDYEQYF
TGTGCCAGCAGCTCCCCGGGGCGGGAGGACTACGAGCAGTACTTC
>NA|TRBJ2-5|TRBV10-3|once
CAISPPGLGQETQYF
TGTGCCATCAGCCCACCGGGGCTGGGGCAAGAGACCCAGTACTTC
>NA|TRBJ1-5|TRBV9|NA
CASSDTPGGNQPQHF
TGTGCCAGCAGTGATACTCCGGGAGGCAATCAGCCCCAGCATTTT
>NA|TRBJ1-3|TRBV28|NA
CASSLNGAGNTIYF
TGTGCCAGCAGTTTGAACGGGGCCGGAAACACCATATATTTT
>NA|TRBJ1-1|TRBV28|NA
CASSFSQGHTEAFF
TGTGCCAGCAGTTTCTCGCAGGGGCACACTGAAGCTTTCTTT
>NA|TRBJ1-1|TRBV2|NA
CASSGDTEAFF
TGTGCCAGCAGTGGGGATACTGAAGCTTTCTTT
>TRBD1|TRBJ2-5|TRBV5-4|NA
CASNPGQGARQETQYF
TGTGCCAGCAACCCGGGACAGGGGGCGCGGCAAGAGACCCAGTACTTC
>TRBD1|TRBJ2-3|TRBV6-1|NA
CASRQGASDTQYF
TGTGCCAGCAGACAGGGGGCATCGGATACGCAGTATTTT
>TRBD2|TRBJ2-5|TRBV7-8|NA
CASSLPTSSGKETQYF
TGTGCCAGCAGCTTACCTACGAGTAGCGGGAAAGAGACCCAGTACTTC
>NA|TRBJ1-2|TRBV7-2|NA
CASSLVTKGNYGYTF
TGTGCCAGCAGCTTAGTGACGAAGGGTAACTATGGCTACACCTTC
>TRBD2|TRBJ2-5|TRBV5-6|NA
CASSLGREVWETQYF
TGTGCCAGCAGCTTGGGGCGGGAGGTCTGGGAGACCCAGTACTTC
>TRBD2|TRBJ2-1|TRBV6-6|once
CASSKAGGVNEQFF
TGTGCCAGCAGTAAAGCGGGAGGTGTCAATGAGCAGTTCTTC
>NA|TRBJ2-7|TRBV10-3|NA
CAITQGGTPYEQYF
TGTGCCATCACTCAAGGGGGTACCCCCTACGAGCAGTACTTC
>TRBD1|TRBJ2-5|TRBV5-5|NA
CASSLSTGGMGETQYF
TGTGCCAGCAGCCTATCGACAGGGGGCATGGGCGAGACCCAGTACTTC
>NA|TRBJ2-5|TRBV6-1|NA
CASSKNGQSQETQYF
TGTGCCAGCAGTAAGAACGGACAGAGCCAAGAGACCCAGTACTTC
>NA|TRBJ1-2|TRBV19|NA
CASSRPTNYGYTF
TGTGCCAGTAGTCGGCCAACCAACTATGGCTACACCTTC
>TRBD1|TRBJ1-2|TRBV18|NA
CASSPGTGSGGYTF
TGTGCCAGCTCACCCGGGACAGGGTCGGGTGGCTACACCTTC